The source of this TCR beta chain is a study of blood T cell repertoires in COVID-19. Study-level information: Samples representing acute and convalescent COVID-19 were sourced from the United States, Italy and Spain. The cDNA or gDNA used as material had been derived from T cells, B-cell-depleted T cells, or PBMCs.

As originally analysed: Amplification from reference gene primers served as the basis for estimated nucleated cell counts. Produced via immunoSEQ multiplex PCR; TCRdb's table is partial and in-frame only. From that table come the V and J calls and clone size; the DNA was used to work out D and trimming. Among about 210,000 clones listed, approximately 86% were seen once. The CDR3 totals 19 residues. This sequence joins TRBV21-1 and TRBJ1-3; the table's D gene call, TRBD1, was not cross checked with the DNA. TRBV21-1 is given as a pseudogene. Sample: peripheral blood. The receptor comes from a man aged 60-69 years with acute or convalescent COVID-19. CDR3 sequence (DNA): TGTGCCAGCAGCAAATCAGGGGCTGCCCTTCTTAACTCTGGAAACACCATATATTTT. It codes for CASSKSGAALLNSGNTIYF.